By share of the sample, the clone carrying this T cell receptor (beta chain) is medium-sized. What it binds is not known. These data originate in a study of early T cells in non-severe SARS-CoV-2 infection. Study at large: The sequenced material was bulk RNA from unsorted whole blood, and its chains were unpaired. Regarding the study as a whole: Missing private and CD4 specificities, VDJdb matching favored anti-spike CD8 responses.

The CDR3 is 13 amino acids. Per the germline V gene, CDR1 is SGHTA and CDR2 is FQGNSA. V was pared by 5 bases and J by 4 bases, with 3 bases of the junction left unmatched. Attachment of unique molecular identifiers to individual cDNA molecules was performed. MiXCR, applied by TCRdb to the 5' RACE reads, yields one record per CDR3 protein. This sample has about 58,000 distinct CDR3 sequences, with about 13% found just once. The V and J genes are TRBV7-2 and TRBJ2-7; 9 bases line up with TRBD2. Source material: whole blood. The TCR sequence derives from an adult who was a healthcare worker with PCR-confirmed SARS-CoV-2 infection or an uninfected control (not recorded which). DNA of the CDR3: TGTGCCAGCAGCCAGACTAGCGGTTACGAGCAGTACTTC. Translation: CASSQTSGYEQYF.